This T cell receptor (beta chain) comes out of a study of blood T cell repertoires in COVID-19. Study-wide context: Specimens from acute and convalescent COVID-19 originated in the United States, Italy and Spain.

V was pared by 5 bases and J by 5 bases, with 19 bases between. Germline assignment: CDR1 SEHNR and CDR2 FQNEAQ (reference sequence). This CDR3 has 15 amino acids. Original data processing: It was from reference gene primer amplification that nucleated cell counts were estimated. The assay was immunoSEQ multiplex PCR, and TCRdb's table has in-frame clones only and misses some. Clone size and the V and J calls come from that table; the DNA yielded D and trimming. The table shows about 64,000 clones, with roughly 90% occurring only once. The sample was peripheral blood. This TCR was sampled from a human donor in a cohort sampled during active COVID-19. The chain couples TRBV7-9 to TRBJ2-7; TRBD1 is a possible D gene (5 bases). The CDR3 region is CASSPRSGLDNEQYF. The DNA of the CDR3 is TGTGCCAGCAGCCCACGGTCAGGGTTGGATAACGAGCAGTACTTC.